This T cell receptor beta chain was recovered during a study of T cells in narcolepsy. The ends were cut back, 8 bases at V and 5 bases at J, with 24 bases in the middle. Germline V CDR1 and CDR2: SSHAT, FNYEAQ (reference sequence). CDR3 length equals 16 residues. Repertoires were generated with immunoSEQ multiplex PCR, while TCRdb's copy carries only in-frame clones and drops some. The sample contains about 30,000 clones, about 85% of which appear only once. This clone has only one observation. The clonotype originates from a human donor with narcolepsy. The rearrangement uses TRBV7-7 and TRBJ2-5; no clear D gene. The source material was CD45RA- memory CD4+ T cells from PBMCs. CDR3 DNA sequence: TGTGCCAGCTCTGTGGGAAGAACAATTAAACGGGAGACCCAGTACTTC. Translating gives CASSVGRTIKRETQYF.